One and the same sample provided the 32 T cell receptor beta chains below, sequenced in a study of blood T cells in healthy people across ages. It was with a sample-barcoded 5' primer and a J-beta primer mix that a second PCR of roughly 7 to 12 cycles was run. TCRdb itself ran the 5' RACE reads through MiXCR, one entry per CDR3 protein. The sample has about 400,000 distinct CDR3 sequences; about 52% are singletons. Sequencing was carried out using blood. The receptors were sampled from a man aged 60 to 69 in good health.

This chain links TRBV3-1 with TRBJ2-1; no definite D call. The CDR3 length is 12 residues. V lost 5 bases, J lost 9 bases, and 11 bases lay in between. CDR1 is LGHDT, CDR2 YNNKEL, per germline (reference sequence). Here the CDR3 reads CASSRRPSEQFF. In nucleotides, the CDR3 is TGTGCCAGCAGCAGGCGGCCGTCTGAGCAGTTCTTC.

In its sample, this clonotype was seen many times. The V and J genes are TRBV28 and TRBJ1-2; D might be TRBD1 (6 bases). Germline V gene sequence: CDR1 MDHEN, CDR2 SYDVKM. V gave up 3 bases and J gave up 7 bases, with 9 bases separating them. CDR3 length: 12 residues. CDR3 nucleotide sequence: TGTGCCAGCAGTTTGCTCAGGGGTGGCTACACCTTC. Protein: CASSLLRGGYTF.

The chain combines TRBV20-1 with TRBJ2-7, with D maybe TRBD2 (6 bases). With 1 base removed from V and 2 bases from J, the gap between germline ends came to 12 bases. Per the germline V gene, CDR1 is DFQATT and CDR2 is SNEGSKA (reference sequence). The CDR3 spans 14 residues. In DNA form, the CDR3 reads TGCAGTGCTAGAGTAGGAGGGCAGACCTACGAGCAGTACTTC. Residues: CSARVGGQTYEQYF.

The V and J genes are TRBV6-7 and TRBJ2-5; 13 bases align to TRBD2. TRBV6-7 is reported as an ORF; its role is uncertain. V lost 1 base, J lost 3 bases, and 8 bases stayed unmatched. The CDR3 contains 18 residues. As DNA, the CDR3 is TGTGCCAGCAGTTACTTCCGGACTAGCGGGGGTTCGAAAGAGACCCAGTACTTC. Encoded protein: CASSYFRTSGGSKETQYF.

This clonotype was found a few times. This chain uses TRBV29-1 with TRBJ2-6, with D unclear. The germline V and J ends were trimmed by 8 bases and 7 bases, with 15 bases remaining between them. In germline, CDR1 is SQVTM, CDR2 ANQGSEA. The CDR3 contains 13 residues. This chain's CDR3 is CSPSREGANVLTF. As DNA, the CDR3 is TGCAGCCCCTCCCGTGAAGGAGCCAACGTCCTGACTTTC.

The chain has TRBV5-1 and TRBJ2-1, with 12 nucleotides matching TRBD2. This CDR3 is built from 17 residues. Germline assignment: CDR1 SGHRS and CDR2 YFSETQ. V lost 0 bases and J lost 3; bases outside the gene matches: 4. In DNA form, the CDR3 reads TGCGCCAGCAGCTTGGCGGGGACTAGCGGGTACTACAATGAGCAGTTCTTC. Translating gives CASSLAGTSGYYNEQFF.

This chain uses TRBV15 with TRBJ1-2; perhaps TRBD1 as D (5 bases). V was trimmed by 3 bases and J by 0 bases, leaving 14 bases between them. The germline V gene has CDR1 LNHNV and CDR2 YYDKDF (reference sequence). The CDR3 has 16 residues. The CDR3 bases are TGTGCCACCAGCAGCGACCAGGGAATTTCTAACTATGGCTACACCTTC. Its protein product is CATSSDQGISNYGYTF.

The rearrangement joins TRBV5-6 to TRBJ2-3, with 7 nucleotides matching TRBD2. The germline CDR1 and CDR2 sequences are SGHDT and YYEEEE. This CDR3 is 14 amino acids long. V lost 4 bases and J lost 5; bases outside the gene matches: 7. The CDR3 protein is CASSRTGEGDTQYF. The CDR3 nucleotides read TGTGCCAGCAGCCGGACGGGGGAGGGAGATACGCAGTATTTT.

This clonotype was seen ten or more times. The chain links TRBV28 to TRBJ2-7; 9 bases match TRBD1. Germline assignment: CDR1 MDHEN and CDR2 SYDVKM. V shed 10 bases and J 4 bases; nucleotides not matched to a gene: 11. The CDR3 runs 14 residues. CDR3 sequence (DNA): TGTGCCATCTCTTTTGGGGGGACAGGGTACGAGCAGTACTTC. It specifies CAISFGGTGYEQYF.

The J gene is TRBJ2-7, the V gene TRBV12-3 or TRBV12-4; D perhaps matches TRBD2 (6 bases). Trimming cost V 3 bases and J 7 bases, with 16 bases left between them. CDR3 length: 14 amino acids. The CDR3 spells CASSFGGRADEQYF. The CDR3 DNA follows: TGTGCCAGCAGTTTTGGAGGGAGAGCCGATGAGCAGTACTTC.

The genes are TRBV15 and TRBJ2-1; D is possibly TRBD1 (5 bases). This CDR3 contains 14 residues. Germline V lookup: CDR1 LNHNV, CDR2 YYDKDF (reference sequence). The ends were cut back, 2 bases at V and 3 bases at J, with 8 bases in the middle. The DNA of the CDR3 is TGTGCCACCAGCAGAAATACAGGCTACAATGAGCAGTTCTTC. As protein: CATSRNTGYNEQFF.

V and J are TRBV29-1 and TRBJ2-2; D gene ambiguous. CDR3 length equals 11 residues. The germline gives CDR1 SQVTM, CDR2 ANQGSEA. V lost 6 bases, J lost 5 bases, and 7 bases lay in between. In DNA, the CDR3 is TGCAGCGTAATGGTAACCGGGGAGCTGTTTTTT. Its protein is CSVMVTGELFF.

The chain uses TRBV11-1 and TRBJ2-7; D is undetermined. Trimming took 1 base from V and 6 from J, leaving 13 bases between them. The germline CDR1 and CDR2 sequences are SGHAT and FQDESV (reference sequence). The CDR3 has 14 residues. The CDR3: CASSLGAVPCEQYF. The DNA of the CDR3 is TGTGCCAGCAGCTTAGGAGCAGTTCCCTGCGAGCAGTACTTC.

Remarks on this clonotype: This may come from a read error, since a much larger clone is one base off. The chain links TRBV6-5 to TRBJ2-3, with D possibly called TRBD1 or TRBD2 (5 bases each). This CDR3 comprises 13 residues. Looked up from germline, CDR1 is MNHEY and CDR2 is SVGAGI. In nucleotides, the CDR3 is TGTGCCAGCAGAACCCGGGACGCAGATACGCGGTATTTT. This translates into CASRTRDADTRYF.

This clonotype showed up just a few times. The V call is TRBV20-1, the J call TRBJ2-7; the match to TRBD2 covers 7 bases. The CDR3 spans 14 residues. Per the germline V gene, CDR1 is DFQATT and CDR2 is SNEGSKA (reference sequence). Trimming took 6 bases from V and 2 from J; bases not matched to a gene: 10. DNA of the CDR3: TGCAGTGCCCCCCCTAGCGGCCCAACCTACGAGCAGTACTTC. Translation: CSAPPSGPTYEQYF.

In its sample, this clonotype was seen a few times. The chain couples TRBV5-1 to TRBJ1-6, with 7 bases that match TRBD1. CDR3 length equals 15 residues. Germline CDR1 reads SGHRS; CDR2 reads YFSETQ. V dropped 7 bases and J dropped 2; count of bases not matched to a gene: 6. CDR3 region: CASAWDRPYNSPLHF. CDR3 coding DNA: TGCGCCAGCGCATGGGACAGACCCTATAATTCACCCCTCCACTTT.

On this clonotype itself: At one end, the junction sequence differs from germline, possibly due to a read error. CDR3 amino acids: CACSQWKETQYF. The CDR3 DNA sequence: TGTGCCTGCAGCCAGTGGAAGGAGACCCAGTACTTC. The chain combines TRBV3-1 with TRBJ2-5; no definite D call. Germline V gene lookup returns CDR1 LGHDT and CDR2 YNNKEL (reference sequence). The CDR3 has 12 amino acids.

The chain recombines TRBV20-1 with TRBJ2-4; D gene unclear. The DNA end favors TRBJ2-7, so the J call may be wrong. The CDR3 has 15 amino acids. Germline CDR1 DFQATT, CDR2 SNEGSKA (reference sequence). CDR3 sequence (DNA): TGCAGTGCTAGAGATGGAAACGTACGAACCTACGAGCAGTACTTC. Its translation: CSARDGNVRTYEQYF.

V and J are TRBV13 and TRBJ1-5; weak D call: TRBD1 (5 bases). The V gene lost 5 bases and the J gene lost 3 bases, with 14 bases spanning the gap. This CDR3 has 15 amino acids. Germline lookup yields CDR1 PRHDT and CDR2 FYEKMQ (reference sequence). As DNA, the CDR3 is TGTGCCAGCAGCCGACGAAGGGGCTCCAATCAGCCCCAGCATTTT. Translating it yields CASSRRRGSNQPQHF.

This chain links TRBV20-1 with TRBJ2-3; D remains unclear. There are 18 residues in the CDR3. Germline-derived CDR1 and CDR2 are DFQATT and SNEGSKA (reference sequence). V dropped 0 bases and J dropped 4 bases, with 23 bases sitting between them. CDR3 protein: CSARDFGLVDSNPDTQYF. For the CDR3, the DNA is TGCAGTGCTAGAGATTTCGGCCTAGTTGATAGCAACCCAGATACGCAGTATTTT.

The chain is built from TRBV7-2 and TRBJ2-1; weak D call: TRBD2 (7 bases). V was trimmed by 8 bases and J by 6 bases, leaving 20 bases between them. The CDR3 is 15 residues long. Germline V gene lookup returns CDR1 SGHTA and CDR2 FQGNSA. CDR3 sequence reads: CASWGGGLGGNEQFF. The CDR3 DNA follows: TGTGCCAGCTGGGGAGGGGGATTGGGGGGCAATGAGCAGTTCTTC.

The chain has TRBV11-1 and TRBJ2-1, with TRBD1 matching 10 bases. The DNA end is a closer match to TRBJ2-7, so the J assignment may be wrong. The germline gives CDR1 SGHAT, CDR2 FQDESV (reference sequence). The CDR3 has 19 amino acids. The CDR3 DNA reads as TGTGCCAGCAGCTTGAGGACAGGGGGTTTAGTAAGCTCCTACAATGAGCAGTACTTC. It encodes CASSLRTGGLVSSYNEQYF.

The chain joins TRBV15 to TRBJ2-5; 7 nucleotides align to TRBD1. Germline CDR1 LNHNV, CDR2 YYDKDF (reference sequence). V gave up 10 bases and J gave up 3 bases; unmatched junction bases: 2. CDR3 length equals 11 residues. CDR3 region: CAIGQEETQYF. CDR3 DNA sequence: TGTGCCATAGGACAGGAAGAGACCCAGTACTTC.

As DNA, the CDR3 is TGTGCCAGCAACCGAGGAGGTAATCAGCCCCAGCATTTT. Residues: CASNRGGNQPQHF. The V and J genes are TRBV7-2 and TRBJ1-5, with D uncertain. CDR3 length equals 13 residues. The V gene lost 7 bases and the J gene lost 4 bases, with 11 bases spanning the gap. The germline V gene has CDR1 SGHTA and CDR2 FQGNSA. The entire variable domain, with the rest obtained from reference TRBV7-2 and TRBJ1-5, is as follows: GAGVSQSPSNKVTEKGKDVELRCDPISGHTALYWYRQSLGQGLEFLIYFQGNSAPDKSGLPSDRFSAERTGGSVSTLTIQRTQQEDSAVYLCASNRGGNQPQHFGDGTRLSIL.

The CDR3 sequence: CARGGGSSYEQYF. For the CDR3, the DNA is TGTGCCAGAGGGGGAGGGAGCTCCTACGAGCAGTACTTC. This rearrangement joins TRBV2 to TRBJ2-7; D might be TRBD2 (7 bases). CDR3 size: 13 residues. The germline V and J ends were trimmed by 9 bases and 0 bases, with 12 bases remaining between them. Germline values: CDR1 SNHLY, CDR2 FYNNEI.

The chain recombines TRBV3-1 with TRBJ2-7, with 9 bases fitting TRBD1. Germline values: CDR1 LGHDT, CDR2 YNNKEL (reference sequence). The CDR3 is 14 residues long. With 4 bases clipped from V and 7 bases from J, the junction kept 8 bases outside the gene matches. In DNA, the CDR3 is TGTGCCAGCAGCCTCTACAGGGGGCGAAGGGAGCAGTACTTC. Encoded protein: CASSLYRGRREQYF.

For this clonotype: A much larger clonotype is one base distant, so this may be a read error. J is TRBJ2-3 and V is TRBV28; D call uncertain. V lost 5 bases, J lost 2 bases, and 20 bases lay in between. CDR1 and CDR2 from the germline V gene are MDHEN and SYDVKM. The CDR3 is 17 amino acids. DNA for the CDR3: TGTGCCAGCAGTCCCCGACGGGTGGGGTCGATCACAGATACGCAGTATTTT. As protein: CASSPRRVGSITDTQYF.

The rearrangement links TRBV7-2 to TRBJ2-6; D remains unclear. Per the germline V gene, CDR1 is SGHTA and CDR2 is FQGNSA. V lost 5 bases and J 4 bases, leaving 9 bases between the germline ends. This CDR3 comprises 14 residues. This chain's CDR3 is CASSDYRGANVLTF. The CDR3 DNA follows: TGTGCCAGCAGCGATTATAGGGGGGCCAACGTCCTGACTTTC.

The V and J genes are TRBV29-1 and TRBJ1-2; possible D gene TRBD1, 6 bases. V gave up 1 base and J gave up 4 bases, with 13 bases separating them. The CDR3 has 14 amino acids. Germline V CDR1 and CDR2: SQVTM, ANQGSEA. DNA for the CDR3: TGCAGCGTTGAAGGCGGGGGGGGCGTCTATGGCTACACCTTC. Protein product: CSVEGGGGVYGYTF. The full variable domain, in which reference TRBV29-1 and TRBJ1-2 provide the parts outside the CDR3, is SAVISQKPSRDICQRGTSLTIQCQVDSQVTMMFWYRQQPGQSLTLIATANQGSEATYESGFVIDKFPISRPNLTFSTLTVSNMSPEDSSIYLCSVEGGGGVYGYTFGSGTRLTVV.

Regarding this clonotype: This sequence may be a read error, since a much larger clone differs from it by one base. The chain employs TRBV4-2 and TRBJ2-7; 13 nucleotides match TRBD2. The length of the CDR3 is 14 residues. Trimming cost V 4 bases and J 9 bases; bases outside gene matches: 6. CDR1 LGHNA and CDR2 YNFKEQ come from the germline V gene. CDR3: CASSPGTSGDVQYF. The CDR3 DNA follows: TGTGCCAGCAGCCCCGGGACTAGCGGGGACGTGCAGTACTTC.

This chain links TRBV9 with TRBJ2-1, with D uncertain. V lost 3 bases, J lost 8 bases, and 9 bases lay in between. Per germline, CDR1 SGDLS and CDR2 YYNGEE. The CDR3 contains 12 residues. The CDR3 reads CASSGVNDEQFF. In DNA, the CDR3 is TGTGCCAGCAGCGGGGTTAACGATGAGCAGTTCTTC.

The gene calls are TRBV2 and TRBJ2-3; 10 bases line up with TRBD1. Unmatched junction bases numbered 5, after V lost 6 bases and J lost 2 bases. The CDR3 sequence is 15 residues long. Germline V lookup: CDR1 SNHLY, CDR2 FYNNEI. For the CDR3, the DNA is TGTGCCAGCAGGGCCGGGACAGGGGACACAGATACGCAGTATTTT. Amino acids: CASRAGTGDTDTQYF. The full variable domain, in which reference TRBV2 and TRBJ2-3 provide the parts outside the CDR3, is EPEVTQTPSHQVTQMGQEVILRCVPISNHLYFYWYRQILGQKVEFLVSFYNNEISEKSEIFDDQFSVERPDGSNFTLKIRSTKLEDSAMYFCASRAGTGDTDTQYFGPGTRLTVL.